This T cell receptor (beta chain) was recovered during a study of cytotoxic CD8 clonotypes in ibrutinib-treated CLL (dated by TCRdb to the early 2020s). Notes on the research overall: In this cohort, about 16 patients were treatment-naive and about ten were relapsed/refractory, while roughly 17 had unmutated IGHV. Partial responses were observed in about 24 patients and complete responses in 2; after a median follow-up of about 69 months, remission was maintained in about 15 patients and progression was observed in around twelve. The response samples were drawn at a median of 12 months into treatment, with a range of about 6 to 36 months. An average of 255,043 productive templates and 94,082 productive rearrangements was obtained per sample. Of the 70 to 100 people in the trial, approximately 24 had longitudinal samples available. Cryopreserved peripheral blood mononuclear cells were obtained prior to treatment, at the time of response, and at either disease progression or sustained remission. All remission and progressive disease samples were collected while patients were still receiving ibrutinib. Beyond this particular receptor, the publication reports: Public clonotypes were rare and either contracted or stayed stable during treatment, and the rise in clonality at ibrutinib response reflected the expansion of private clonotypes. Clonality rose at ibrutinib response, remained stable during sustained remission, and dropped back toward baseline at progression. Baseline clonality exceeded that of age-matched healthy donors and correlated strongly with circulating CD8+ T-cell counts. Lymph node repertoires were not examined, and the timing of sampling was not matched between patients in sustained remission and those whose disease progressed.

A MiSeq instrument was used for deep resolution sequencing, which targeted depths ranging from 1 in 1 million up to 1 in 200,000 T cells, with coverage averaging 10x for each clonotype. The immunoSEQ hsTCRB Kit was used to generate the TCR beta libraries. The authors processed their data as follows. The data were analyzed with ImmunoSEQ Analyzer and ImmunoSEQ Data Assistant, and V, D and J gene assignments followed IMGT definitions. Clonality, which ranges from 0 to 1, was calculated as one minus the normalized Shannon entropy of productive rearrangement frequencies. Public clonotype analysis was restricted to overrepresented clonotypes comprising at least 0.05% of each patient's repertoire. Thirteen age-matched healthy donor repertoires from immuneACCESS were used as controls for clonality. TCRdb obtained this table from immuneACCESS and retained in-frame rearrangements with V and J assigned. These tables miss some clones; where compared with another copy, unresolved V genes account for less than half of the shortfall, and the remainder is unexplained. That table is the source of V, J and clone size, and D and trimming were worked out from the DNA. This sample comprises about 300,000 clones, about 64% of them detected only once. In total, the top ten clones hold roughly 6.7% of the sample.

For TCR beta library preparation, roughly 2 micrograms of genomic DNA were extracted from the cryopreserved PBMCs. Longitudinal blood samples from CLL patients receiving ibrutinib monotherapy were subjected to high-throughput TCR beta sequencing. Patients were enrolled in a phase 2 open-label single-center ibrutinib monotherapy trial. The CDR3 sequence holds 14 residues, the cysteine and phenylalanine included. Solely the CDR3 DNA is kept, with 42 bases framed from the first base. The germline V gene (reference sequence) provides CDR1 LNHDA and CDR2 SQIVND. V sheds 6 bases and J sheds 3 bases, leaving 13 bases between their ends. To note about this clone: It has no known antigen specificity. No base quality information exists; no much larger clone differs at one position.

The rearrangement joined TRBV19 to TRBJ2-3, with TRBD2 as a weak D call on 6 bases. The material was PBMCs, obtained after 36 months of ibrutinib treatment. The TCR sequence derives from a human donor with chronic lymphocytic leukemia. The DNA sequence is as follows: TGTGCCAGTAGGGGCGGGGTTGGGACAGATACGCAGTATTTT. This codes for CASRGGVGTDTQYF.